This TCR beta chain was recovered during a study of cytotoxic CD8 clonotypes in ibrutinib-treated CLL. Study background: Across the patients, roughly 10 were relapsed/refractory, 15 treatment-naive and 17 to 18 IGHV unmutated.

The method was immunoSEQ multiplex PCR; TCRdb's version includes in-frame clones alone and lacks a portion of them. The table includes nearly 85,000 clones, roughly 77% detected once. Germline lookup yields CDR1 SGHTA and CDR2 FQGNSA. The V and J ends lost 5 bases and 2 bases respectively, with 13 bases between them. This CDR3 is built from 14 residues. Study-wide findings and caveats: A rise in clonality was seen at ibrutinib response, and a fall back toward baseline was seen at progression. At the start, clonality exceeded age-matched healthy donors and followed circulating CD8+ T-cell counts.

Comments on this clone: The target antigen is unknown.

The V gene is TRBV7-2, the J gene TRBJ2-7, with D hard to call. This specimen consisted of PBMCs, obtained after 12 months of ibrutinib treatment. The receptor was isolated from a human donor with chronic lymphocytic leukemia. The DNA of the CDR3 is TGTGCCAGCAGCCAAATGGAACCCCCCTACGAGCAGTACTTC. Translation: CASSQMEPPYEQYF.